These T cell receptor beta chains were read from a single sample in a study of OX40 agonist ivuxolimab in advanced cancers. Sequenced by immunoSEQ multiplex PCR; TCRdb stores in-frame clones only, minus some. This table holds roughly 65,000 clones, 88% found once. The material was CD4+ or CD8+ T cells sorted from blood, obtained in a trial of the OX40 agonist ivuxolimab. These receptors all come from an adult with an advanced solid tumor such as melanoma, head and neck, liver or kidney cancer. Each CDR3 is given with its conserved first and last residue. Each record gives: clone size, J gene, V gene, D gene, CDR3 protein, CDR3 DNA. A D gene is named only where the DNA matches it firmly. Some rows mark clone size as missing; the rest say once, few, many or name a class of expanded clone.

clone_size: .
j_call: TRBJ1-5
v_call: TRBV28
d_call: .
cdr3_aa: CASSPLRLSRGQPQHF
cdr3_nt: TGTGCCAGCAGTCCCCTCCGACTGTCTCGGGGTCAGCCCCAGCATTTT

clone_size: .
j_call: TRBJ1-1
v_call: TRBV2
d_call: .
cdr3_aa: CASREGFTEAFF
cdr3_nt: TGTGCCAGCCGGGAGGGTTTCACTGAAGCTTTCTTT

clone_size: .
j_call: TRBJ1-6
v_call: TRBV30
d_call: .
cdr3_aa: CAWRPSSYNSPLHF
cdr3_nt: TGTGCCTGGAGGCCGAGCTCCTATAATTCACCCCTCCACTTT

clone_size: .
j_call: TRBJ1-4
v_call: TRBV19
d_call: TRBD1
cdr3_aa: CASSIRDRGKLFF
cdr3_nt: TGTGCCAGTAGTATCCGGGACAGGGGTAAACTGTTTTTT

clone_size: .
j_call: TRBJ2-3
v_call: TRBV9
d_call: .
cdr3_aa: CASSVASPDTQYF
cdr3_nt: TGTGCCAGCAGCGTAGCCTCCCCGGATACGCAGTATTTT

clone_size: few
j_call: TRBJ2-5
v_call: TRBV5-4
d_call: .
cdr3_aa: CASSFTGTFQETQYF
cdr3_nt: TGTGCCAGCAGCTTTACCGGGACGTTCCAAGAGACCCAGTACTTC

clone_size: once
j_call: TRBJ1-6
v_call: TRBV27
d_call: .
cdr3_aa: CASSLSSYNSPLHF
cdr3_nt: TGTGCCAGCAGTCTCAGCTCCTATAATTCACCCCTCCACTTT

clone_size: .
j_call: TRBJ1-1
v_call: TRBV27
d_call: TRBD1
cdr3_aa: CASSRPPGQGGTEAFF
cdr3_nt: TGTGCCAGCAGTCGTCCTCCGGGACAGGGGGGGACTGAAGCTTTCTTT

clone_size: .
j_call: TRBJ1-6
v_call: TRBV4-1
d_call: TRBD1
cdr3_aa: CASSQEARGRNSPLHF
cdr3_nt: TGCGCCAGCAGCCAAGAGGCCAGGGGGCGGAATTCACCCCTCCACTTT

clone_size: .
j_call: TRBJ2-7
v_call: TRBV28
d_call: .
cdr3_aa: CASSLSTPYEQYF
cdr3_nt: TGTGCCAGCAGCCTTAGTACACCGTACGAGCAGTACTTC

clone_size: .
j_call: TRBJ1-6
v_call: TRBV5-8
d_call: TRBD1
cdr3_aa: CASSLRTGFYNSPLHF
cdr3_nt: TGTGCCAGCAGCTTGAGGACAGGGTTCTATAATTCACCCCTCCACTTT

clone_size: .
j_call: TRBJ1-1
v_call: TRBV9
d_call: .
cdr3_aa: CASSVSGGDTEAFF
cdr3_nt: TGTGCCAGCAGCGTATCTGGGGGGGACACTGAAGCTTTCTTT

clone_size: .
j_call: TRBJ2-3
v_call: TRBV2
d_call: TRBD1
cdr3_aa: CASSEEGTGRSDTQYF
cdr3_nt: TGTGCCAGCAGTGAAGAAGGGACAGGGAGATCAGATACGCAGTATTTT

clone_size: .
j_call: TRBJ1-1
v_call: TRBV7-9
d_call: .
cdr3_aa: CASSLGRTEAFF
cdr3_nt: TGTGCCAGCAGCTTAGGACGTACTGAAGCTTTCTTT

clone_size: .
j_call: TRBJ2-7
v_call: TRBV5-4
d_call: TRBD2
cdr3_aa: CASSPGTNSYEQYF
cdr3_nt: TGTGCCAGCAGCCCCGGGACTAACTCCTACGAGCAGTACTTC

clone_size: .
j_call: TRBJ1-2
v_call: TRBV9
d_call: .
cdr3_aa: CASSVSTDYGYTF
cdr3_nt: TGTGCCAGCAGCGTAAGTACGGACTATGGCTACACCTTC

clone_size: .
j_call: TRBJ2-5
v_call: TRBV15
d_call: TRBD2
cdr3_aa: CATSRASGIAWGETQYF
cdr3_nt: TGTGCCACCAGCAGAGCTAGCGGGATTGCTTGGGGAGAGACCCAGTACTTC

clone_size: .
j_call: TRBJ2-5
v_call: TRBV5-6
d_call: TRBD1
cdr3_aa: CASSWRGTRGQGETQYF
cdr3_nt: TGTGCCAGCAGCTGGCGAGGGACCAGGGGGCAGGGAGAGACCCAGTACTTC

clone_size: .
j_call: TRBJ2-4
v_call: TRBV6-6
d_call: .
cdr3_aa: CASGGENIQYF
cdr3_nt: TGTGCCAGCGGGGGAGAAAACATTCAGTACTTC

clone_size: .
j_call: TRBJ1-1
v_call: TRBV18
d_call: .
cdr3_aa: CASSAQGGNTEAFF
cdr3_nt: TGTGCCAGCTCAGCACAGGGCGGCAATACTGAAGCTTTCTTT

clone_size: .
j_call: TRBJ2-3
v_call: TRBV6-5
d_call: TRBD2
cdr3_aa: CASSYSGLVSDTQYF
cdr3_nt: TGTGCCAGCAGTTACTCGGGACTAGTGTCGGATACGCAGTATTTT

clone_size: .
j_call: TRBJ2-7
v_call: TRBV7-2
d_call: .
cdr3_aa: CASSLPQGPYEQYF
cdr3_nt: TGTGCCAGCAGCTTACCCCAGGGGCCTTACGAGCAGTACTTC

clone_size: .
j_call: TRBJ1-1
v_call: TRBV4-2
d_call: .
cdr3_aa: CASSQEGHGSEAFF
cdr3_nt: TGTGCCAGCAGCCAAGAGGGCCACGGATCTGAAGCTTTCTTT

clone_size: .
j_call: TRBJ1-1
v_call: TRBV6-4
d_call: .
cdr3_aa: CASSARPQNTEAFF
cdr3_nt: TGTGCCAGCAGTGCCCGTCCCCAGAACACTGAAGCTTTCTTT

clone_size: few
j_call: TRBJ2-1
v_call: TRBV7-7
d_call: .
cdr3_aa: CASSFGGGNEQFF
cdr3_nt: TGTGCCAGCAGCTTTGGAGGGGGCAATGAGCAGTTCTTC

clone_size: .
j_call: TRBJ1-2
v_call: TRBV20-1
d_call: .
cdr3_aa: CGRRGGYTF
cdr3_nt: TGCGGAAGACGGGGTGGCTACACCTTC

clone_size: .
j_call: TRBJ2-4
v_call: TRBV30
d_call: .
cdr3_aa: CAWSGGTRNIQYF
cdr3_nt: TGTGCCTGGAGTGGGGGGACACGAAACATTCAGTACTTC

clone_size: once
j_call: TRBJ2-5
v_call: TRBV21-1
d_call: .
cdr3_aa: CASSKAGTSRETQYF
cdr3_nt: TGTGCCAGCAGCAAAGCCGGGACTAGTCGAGAGACCCAGTACTTC

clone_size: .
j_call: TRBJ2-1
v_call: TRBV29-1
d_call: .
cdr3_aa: CSVGDNEQFF
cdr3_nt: TGCAGCGTAGGAGACAATGAGCAGTTCTTC

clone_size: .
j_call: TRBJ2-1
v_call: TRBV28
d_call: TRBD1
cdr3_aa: CASSPEDRVSYNEQFF
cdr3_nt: TGTGCCAGCAGTCCGGAGGACAGGGTCTCCTACAATGAGCAGTTCTTC

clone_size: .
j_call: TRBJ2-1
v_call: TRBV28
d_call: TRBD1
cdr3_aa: CASSRWTGGIYDGEQFF
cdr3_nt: TGTGCCAGCAGCCGATGGACAGGGGGCATTTATGATGGTGAGCAGTTCTTC

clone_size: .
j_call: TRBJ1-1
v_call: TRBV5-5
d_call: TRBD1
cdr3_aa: CASSFTGDPEAFF
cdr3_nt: TGTGCCAGCAGCTTCACAGGGGATCCTGAAGCTTTCTTT

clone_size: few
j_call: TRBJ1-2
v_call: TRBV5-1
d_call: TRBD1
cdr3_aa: CASRSGTGSNYGYTF
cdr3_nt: TGCGCCAGCAGATCGGGGACAGGGTCCAACTATGGCTACACCTTC

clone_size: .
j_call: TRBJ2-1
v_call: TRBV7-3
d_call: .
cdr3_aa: CASSSTRYEQFF
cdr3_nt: TGTGCCAGCAGCTCCACACGGTATGAGCAGTTCTTC

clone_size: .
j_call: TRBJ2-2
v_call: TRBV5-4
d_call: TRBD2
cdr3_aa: CASSLSLAGFGGELFF
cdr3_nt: TGTGCCAGCAGCTTATCACTAGCGGGATTTGGCGGGGAGCTGTTTTTT

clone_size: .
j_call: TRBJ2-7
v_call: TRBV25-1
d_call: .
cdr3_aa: CASSSHVGSSHEQYF
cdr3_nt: TGTGCCAGCAGTTCCCACGTCGGGAGTTCCCACGAGCAGTACTTC

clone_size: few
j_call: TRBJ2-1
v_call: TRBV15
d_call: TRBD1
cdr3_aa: CATSGGDRATYNEQFF
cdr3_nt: TGTGCCACCAGCGGCGGAGACAGGGCCACCTACAATGAGCAGTTCTTC

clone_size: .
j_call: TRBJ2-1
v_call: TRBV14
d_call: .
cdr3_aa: CASSQGLGRRNEQFF
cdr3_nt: TGTGCCAGCAGCCAAGGTTTAGGCCGGAGGAATGAGCAGTTCTTC

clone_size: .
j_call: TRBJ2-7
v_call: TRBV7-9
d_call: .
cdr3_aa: CASSRGDREPYEQYF
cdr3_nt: TGTGCCAGCTCACGCGGGGACAGAGAGCCCTACGAGCAGTACTTC

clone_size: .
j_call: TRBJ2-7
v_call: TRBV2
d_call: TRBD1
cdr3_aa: CANGQGAQSSYEQYF
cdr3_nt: TGTGCCAACGGACAGGGGGCGCAGAGCTCCTACGAGCAGTACTTC

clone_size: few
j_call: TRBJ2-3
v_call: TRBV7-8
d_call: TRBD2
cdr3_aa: CASSRWGGTDTQYF
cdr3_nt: TGTGCCAGCAGCCGGTGGGGGGGTACAGATACGCAGTATTTT

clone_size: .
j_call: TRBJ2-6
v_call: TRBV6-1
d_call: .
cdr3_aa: CASRDTSGANVLTF
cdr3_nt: TGTGCCAGCAGAGACACTTCTGGGGCCAACGTCCTGACTTTC

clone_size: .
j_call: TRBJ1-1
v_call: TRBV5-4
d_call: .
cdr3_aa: CASSPGRWGNTEAFF
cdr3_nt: TGTGCCAGCAGCCCCGGTCGGTGGGGGAACACTGAAGCTTTCTTT

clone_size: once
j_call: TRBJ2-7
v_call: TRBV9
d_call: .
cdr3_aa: CASSVDPSDSYEQYF
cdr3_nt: TGTGCCAGCAGCGTAGATCCTAGCGACTCCTACGAGCAGTACTTC

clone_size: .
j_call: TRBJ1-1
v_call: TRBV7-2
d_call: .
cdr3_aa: CASSLARSNTEAFF
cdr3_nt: TGTGCCAGCAGCTTAGCGCGCAGTAACACTGAAGCTTTCTTT

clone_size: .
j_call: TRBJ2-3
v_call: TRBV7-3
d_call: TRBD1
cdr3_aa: CASSVGQGPDTQYF
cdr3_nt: TGTGCCAGCAGCGTGGGACAGGGACCAGATACGCAGTATTTT

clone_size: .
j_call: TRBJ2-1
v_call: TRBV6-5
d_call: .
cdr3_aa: CASSYSGAEYNEQFF
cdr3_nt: TGTGCCAGCAGTTACTCGGGAGCGGAATACAATGAGCAGTTCTTC

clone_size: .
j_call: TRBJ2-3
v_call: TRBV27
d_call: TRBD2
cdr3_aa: CASSALAGVTDTQYF
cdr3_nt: TGTGCCAGCAGTGCGCTAGCGGGGGTCACAGATACGCAGTATTTT

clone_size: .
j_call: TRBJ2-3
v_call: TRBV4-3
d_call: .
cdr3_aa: CASSQGRSDTQYF
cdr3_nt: TGCGCCAGCAGCCAAGGGAGGTCAGATACGCAGTATTTT

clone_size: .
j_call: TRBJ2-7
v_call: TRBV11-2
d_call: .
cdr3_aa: CASSQSGTGPYEQYF
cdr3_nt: TGTGCCAGCAGCCAGTCCGGGACGGGACCCTACGAGCAGTACTTC

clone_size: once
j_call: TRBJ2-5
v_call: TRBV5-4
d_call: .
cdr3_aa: CASSFTGRTQYF
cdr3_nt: TGTGCCAGCAGCTTTACAGGGCGGACCCAGTACTTC

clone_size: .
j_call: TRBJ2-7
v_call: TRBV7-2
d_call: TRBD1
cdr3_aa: CASSVRRAGTGPYEQYF
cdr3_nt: TGTGCCAGCAGCGTTCGCAGAGCCGGGACAGGGCCCTACGAGCAGTACTTC

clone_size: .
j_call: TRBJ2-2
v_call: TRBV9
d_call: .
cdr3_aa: CASTDSPAGELFF
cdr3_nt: TGTGCCAGCACAGACAGCCCAGCAGGGGAGCTGTTTTTT